This T cell receptor (beta chain) was sequenced during a study of cytomegalovirus exposure and HLA in healthy donors. A note on this clone: The target antigen is unknown.

PCR amplification relied on 60 Vbeta primers (plus 13 Jbeta primers). Measured with immunoSEQ multiplex PCR; TCRdb has only the in-frame clones, and not every one. Here the sample spans around 100,000 clones, approximately 77% being singletons. Germline CDR1 reads ENHRY; CDR2 reads SYGVKD. V lost 2 bases and J lost 1, with 9 bases in between. This CDR3 comprises 15 residues. Study-level results: Solely CMV serostatus was available to characterize immune exposure. The HLA-A and HLA-B alleles of most subjects were reportedly predicted accurately from TCR beta sequences.

The sample consisted of PBMCs. This clonotype was obtained from a male donor in good health and CMV-seropositive. The gene calls are TRBV10-3 and TRBJ1-5; D is possibly TRBD1 (6 bases). Written as DNA, the CDR3 is TGTGCCATCAGTGAGGAGGGGACAAGCAATCAGCCCCAGCATTTT. Translating it yields CAISEEGTSNQPQHF.